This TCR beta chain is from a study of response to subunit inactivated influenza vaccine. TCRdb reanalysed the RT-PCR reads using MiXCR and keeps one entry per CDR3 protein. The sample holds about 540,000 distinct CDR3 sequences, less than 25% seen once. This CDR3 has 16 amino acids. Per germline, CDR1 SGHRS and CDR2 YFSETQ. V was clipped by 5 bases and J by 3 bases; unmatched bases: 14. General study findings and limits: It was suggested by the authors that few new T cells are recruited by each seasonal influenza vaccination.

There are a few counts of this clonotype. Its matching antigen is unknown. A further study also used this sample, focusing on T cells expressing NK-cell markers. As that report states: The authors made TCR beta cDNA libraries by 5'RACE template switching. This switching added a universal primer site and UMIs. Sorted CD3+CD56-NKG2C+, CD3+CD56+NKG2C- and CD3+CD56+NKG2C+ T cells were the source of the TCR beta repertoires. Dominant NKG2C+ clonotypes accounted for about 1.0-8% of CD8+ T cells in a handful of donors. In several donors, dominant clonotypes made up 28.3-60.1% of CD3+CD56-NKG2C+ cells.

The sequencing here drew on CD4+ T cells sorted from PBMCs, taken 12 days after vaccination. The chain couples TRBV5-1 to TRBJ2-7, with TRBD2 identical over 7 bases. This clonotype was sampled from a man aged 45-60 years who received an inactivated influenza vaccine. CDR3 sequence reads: CASSLTGEGIGYEQYF. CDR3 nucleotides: TGCGCCAGCAGTCTCACCGGGGAGGGCATCGGCTACGAGCAGTACTTC.